This section outlines one T cell receptor beta chain sequence together with its context. The sample is drawn from a study of CD8+CD57+ T cells in acquired aplastic anemia. The CDR3 sequence is 13 residues long. Trimming at V came to 3 bases and at J to 5 bases, leaving 5 bases not matched to a gene. CDR1 and CDR2 from the germline V gene are DFQATT and SNEGSKA (reference sequence). Before being chosen for sequencing, patients had shown CD8+CD57+ cell expansion by flow cytometry. Profiling that covered TCR beta VDJ and CDR3 relied on genomic DNA as its template. One entry per CDR3 protein results from TCRdb running MiXCR on the reads. In the table there are under 200,000 distinct CDR3 sequences, 45% to 50% of which are singletons.

Sequencing input: sorted CD4+, CD8+, or CD8+CD57+ T cells (not recorded which) from PBMCs. The chain uses TRBV20-1 and TRBJ2-5, with 8 bases that match TRBD2. The receptor was isolated from a human donor with aplastic anemia. CDR3 loop: CSARLGGAETQYF. In DNA, the CDR3 is TGCAGTGCTAGGCTCGGGGGGGCCGAGACCCAGTACTTC.